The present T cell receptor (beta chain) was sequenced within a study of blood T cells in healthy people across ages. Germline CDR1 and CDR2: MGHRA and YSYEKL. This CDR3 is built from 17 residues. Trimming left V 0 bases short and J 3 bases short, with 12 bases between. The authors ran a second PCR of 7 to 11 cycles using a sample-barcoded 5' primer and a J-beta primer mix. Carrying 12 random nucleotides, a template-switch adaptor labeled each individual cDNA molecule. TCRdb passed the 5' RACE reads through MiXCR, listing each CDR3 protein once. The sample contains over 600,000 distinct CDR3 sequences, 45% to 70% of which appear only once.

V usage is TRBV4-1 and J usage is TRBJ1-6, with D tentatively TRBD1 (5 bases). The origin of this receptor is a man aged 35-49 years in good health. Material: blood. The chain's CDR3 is CASSQESQGGYNSPLHF. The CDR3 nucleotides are TGCGCCAGCAGCCAAGAGTCCCAGGGCGGCTATAATTCACCCCTCCACTTT.